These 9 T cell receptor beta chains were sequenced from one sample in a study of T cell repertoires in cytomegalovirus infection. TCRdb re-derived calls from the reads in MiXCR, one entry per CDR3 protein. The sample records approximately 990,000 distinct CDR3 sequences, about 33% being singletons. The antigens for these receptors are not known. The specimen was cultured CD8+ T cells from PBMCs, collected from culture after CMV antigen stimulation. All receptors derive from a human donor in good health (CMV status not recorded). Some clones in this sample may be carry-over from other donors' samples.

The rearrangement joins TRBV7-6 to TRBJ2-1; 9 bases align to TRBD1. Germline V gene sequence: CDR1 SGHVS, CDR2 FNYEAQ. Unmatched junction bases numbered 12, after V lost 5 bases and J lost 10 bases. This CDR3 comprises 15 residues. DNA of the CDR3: TGTGCCAGCAGCCCGCGGGACAGGGTTCGGTTAGAGCAGTTCTTC. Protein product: CASSPRDRVRLEQFF.

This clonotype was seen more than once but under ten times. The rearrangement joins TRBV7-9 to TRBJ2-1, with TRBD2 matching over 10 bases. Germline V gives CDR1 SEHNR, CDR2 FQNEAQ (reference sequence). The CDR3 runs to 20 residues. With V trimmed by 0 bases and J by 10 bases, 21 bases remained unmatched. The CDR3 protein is CASSLAGGRKRGGEQEEQFF. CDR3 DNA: TGTGCCAGCAGCTTAGCGGGAGGGAGGAAGCGGGGGGGCGAGCAAGAAGAGCAGTTCTTC. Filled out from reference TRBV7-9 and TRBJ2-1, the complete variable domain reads DTGVSQNPRHKITKRGQNVTFRCDPISEHNRLYWYRQTLGQGPEFLTYFQNEAQLEKSRLLSDRFSAERPKGSFSTLEIQRTEQGDSAMYLCASSLAGGRKRGGEQEEQFFGPGTRLTVL.

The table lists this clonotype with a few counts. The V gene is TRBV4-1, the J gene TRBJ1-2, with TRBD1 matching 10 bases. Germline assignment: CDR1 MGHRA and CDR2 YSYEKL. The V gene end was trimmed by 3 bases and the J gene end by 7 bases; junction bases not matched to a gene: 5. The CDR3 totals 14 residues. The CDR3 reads CASSQTGGFSGYTF. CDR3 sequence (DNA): TGCGCCAGCAGCCAGACAGGGGGCTTTAGTGGCTACACCTTC.

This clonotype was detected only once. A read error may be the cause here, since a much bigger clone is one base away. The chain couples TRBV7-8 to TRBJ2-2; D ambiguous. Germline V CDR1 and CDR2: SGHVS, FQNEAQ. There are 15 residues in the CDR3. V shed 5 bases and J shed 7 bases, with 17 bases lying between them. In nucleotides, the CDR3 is TGTGCCAGCAGCGCCGAGACCCTGTCCGACGGGGAGCTGTTTTTT. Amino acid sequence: CASSAETLSDGELFF.

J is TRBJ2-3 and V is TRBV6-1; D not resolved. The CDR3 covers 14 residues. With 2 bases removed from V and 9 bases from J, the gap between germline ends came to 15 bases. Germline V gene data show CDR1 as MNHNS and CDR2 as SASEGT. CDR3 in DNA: TGTGCCAGCAGTGAACGGTCAAGGGCTGACACGCAGTATTTT. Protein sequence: CASSERSRADTQYF.

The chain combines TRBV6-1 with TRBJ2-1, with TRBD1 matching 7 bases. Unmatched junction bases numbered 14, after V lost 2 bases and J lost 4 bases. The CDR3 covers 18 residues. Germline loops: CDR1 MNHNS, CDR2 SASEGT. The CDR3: CASSEFPGGTAIYNEQFF. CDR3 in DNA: TGTGCCAGCAGTGAATTTCCCGGTGGGACAGCAATATACAATGAGCAGTTCTTC.

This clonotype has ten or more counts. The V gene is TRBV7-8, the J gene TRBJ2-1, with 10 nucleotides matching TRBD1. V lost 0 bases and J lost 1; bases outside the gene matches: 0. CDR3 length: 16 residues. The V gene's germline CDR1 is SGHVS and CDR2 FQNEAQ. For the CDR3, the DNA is TGTGCCAGCAGCTTAGCGGGACAGGGGTCCTACAATGAGCAGTTCTTC. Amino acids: CASSLAGQGSYNEQFF.

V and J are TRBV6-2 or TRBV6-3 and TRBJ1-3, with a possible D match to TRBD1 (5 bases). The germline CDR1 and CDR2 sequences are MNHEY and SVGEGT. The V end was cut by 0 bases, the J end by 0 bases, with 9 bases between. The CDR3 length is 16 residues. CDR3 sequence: CASSYSMTVSGNTIYF. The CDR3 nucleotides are TGTGCCAGCAGTTACTCGATGACAGTCTCTGGAAACACCATATATTTT.

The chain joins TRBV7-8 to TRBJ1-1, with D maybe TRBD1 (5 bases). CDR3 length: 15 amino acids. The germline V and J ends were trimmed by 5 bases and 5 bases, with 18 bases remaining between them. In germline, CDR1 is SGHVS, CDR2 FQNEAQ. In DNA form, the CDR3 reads TGTGCCAGCAGCCAACGTTCGGAGGGGATGACTGAAGCTTTCTTT. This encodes CASSQRSEGMTEAFF.